A selection of T cell receptor beta chains follows, all from one sample in a study of T cell changes during pregnancy in multiple sclerosis. Method: immunoSEQ multiplex PCR; TCRdb's copy keeps in-frame clones and lacks some. The repertoire holds 34,000 or so clones, with 75% to 90% as singletons. Specimen: CD8+ T cells from peripheral blood mononuclear cells, collected after pregnancy. The source of these receptors is a female donor with multiple sclerosis, enrolled in a pregnancy study. CDR3s include the opening cysteine and the closing phenylalanine or tryptophan. D genes are given only for firm matches. Clone size is not always given. Where it is, it says once, few, many or a class for expanded clones.

CDR3 length: 15; clone size: .; J gene: TRBJ1-3; V gene: TRBV15; D gene: .; CDR3 protein: CATSPDRSSGNTIYF; CDR3 DNA: TGTGCCACCAGCCCCGACAGGAGCTCTGGAAACACCATATATTTT
CDR3 length: 13; clone size: .; J gene: TRBJ1-2; V gene: TRBV7-9; D gene: .; CDR3 protein: CASSLGAGVGYTF; CDR3 DNA: TGTGCCAGCAGCTTAGGAGCGGGGGTTGGCTACACCTTC
CDR3 length: 13; clone size: once; J gene: TRBJ1-5; V gene: TRBV30; D gene: .; CDR3 protein: CAISTGSNQPQHF; CDR3 DNA: TGTGCCATCTCGACAGGATCCAATCAGCCCCAGCATTTT
CDR3 length: 14; clone size: few; J gene: TRBJ2-2; V gene: TRBV29-1; D gene: .; CDR3 protein: CSVPTPQGIGELFF; CDR3 DNA: TGCAGCGTACCAACCCCCCAGGGGATCGGGGAGCTGTTTTTT
CDR3 length: 15; clone size: .; J gene: TRBJ1-1; V gene: TRBV7-9; D gene: .; CDR3 protein: CASSLVGGVNTEAFF; CDR3 DNA: TGTGCCAGCAGCTTAGTAGGGGGAGTGAACACTGAAGCTTTCTTT
CDR3 length: 15; clone size: .; J gene: TRBJ1-5; V gene: TRBV9; D gene: TRBD1; CDR3 protein: CASSSGTGGYQPQHF; CDR3 DNA: TGTGCCAGCAGCTCAGGGACAGGGGGCTATCAGCCCCAGCATTTT
CDR3 length: 15; clone size: .; J gene: TRBJ1-3; V gene: TRBV7-2; D gene: .; CDR3 protein: CASSLGRGPGNTIYF; CDR3 DNA: TGTGCCAGCAGCTTAGGGCGGGGGCCTGGAAACACCATATATTTT
CDR3 length: 14; clone size: .; J gene: TRBJ2-5; V gene: TRBV6-5; D gene: TRBD2; CDR3 protein: CASSYLTSSETQYF; CDR3 DNA: TGTGCCAGCAGTTACTTGACTAGCTCGGAGACCCAGTACTTC
CDR3 length: 12; clone size: .; J gene: TRBJ2-5; V gene: TRBV19; D gene: .; CDR3 protein: CATIDRKLNQYF; CDR3 DNA: TGTGCCACCATCGACAGGAAATTAAACCAGTACTTC
CDR3 length: 12; clone size: .; J gene: TRBJ2-7; V gene: TRBV6-5; D gene: .; CDR3 protein: CASSYNRNEQYF; CDR3 DNA: TGTGCCAGCAGTTATAACAGGAACGAGCAGTACTTC
CDR3 length: 15; clone size: .; J gene: TRBJ2-3; V gene: TRBV6-5; D gene: TRBD2; CDR3 protein: CASSYSGRYTDTQYF; CDR3 DNA: TGTGCCAGCAGTTACTCCGGGAGGTATACAGATACGCAGTATTTT
CDR3 length: 15; clone size: .; J gene: TRBJ2-5; V gene: TRBV9; D gene: TRBD2; CDR3 protein: CASSVGVAGQETQYF; CDR3 DNA: TGTGCCAGCAGCGTAGGCGTAGCGGGGCAAGAGACCCAGTACTTC
CDR3 length: 16; clone size: .; J gene: TRBJ2-3; V gene: TRBV9; D gene: TRBD2; CDR3 protein: CASSSGSGGATDTQYF; CDR3 DNA: TGTGCCAGCAGCTCCGGCAGCGGGGGGGCGACAGATACGCAGTATTTT
CDR3 length: 13; clone size: .; J gene: TRBJ2-7; V gene: TRBV7-9; D gene: .; CDR3 protein: CASSPWEAYEQYF; CDR3 DNA: TGTGCCAGCAGTCCATGGGAGGCCTACGAGCAGTACTTC
CDR3 length: 15; clone size: .; J gene: TRBJ2-3; V gene: TRBV25-1; D gene: TRBD2; CDR3 protein: CASSETSEYTDTQYF; CDR3 DNA: TGTGCCAGCAGTGAGACTAGCGAGTACACAGATACGCAGTATTTT
CDR3 length: 15; clone size: .; J gene: TRBJ1-1; V gene: TRBV13; D gene: .; CDR3 protein: CASSPMTVKNTEAFF; CDR3 DNA: TGTGCCAGCAGCCCCATGACAGTGAAGAACACTGAAGCTTTCTTT
CDR3 length: 16; clone size: few; J gene: TRBJ2-1; V gene: TRBV4-1; D gene: TRBD1; CDR3 protein: CASSLRTGGPYNEQFF; CDR3 DNA: TGCGCCAGCAGCCTCAGGACAGGGGGCCCCTACAATGAGCAGTTCTTC
CDR3 length: 13; clone size: .; J gene: TRBJ2-1; V gene: TRBV9; D gene: .; CDR3 protein: CASSVGGGSEQFF; CDR3 DNA: TGTGCCAGCAGCGTAGGAGGTGGTTCTGAGCAGTTCTTC
CDR3 length: 12; clone size: once; J gene: TRBJ2-7; V gene: TRBV6-5; D gene: .; CDR3 protein: CASSAGAGEQYF; CDR3 DNA: TGTGCCAGCAGCGCAGGGGCCGGAGAGCAGTACTTC
CDR3 length: 14; clone size: .; J gene: TRBJ1-5; V gene: TRBV13; D gene: .; CDR3 protein: CASSSLSGNQPQHF; CDR3 DNA: TGTGCCAGCAGCTCCCTTTCGGGGAATCAGCCCCAGCATTTT
CDR3 length: 14; clone size: .; J gene: TRBJ2-1; V gene: TRBV29-1; D gene: TRBD1; CDR3 protein: CSVVGQGSYNEQFF; CDR3 DNA: TGCAGCGTTGTAGGACAGGGGTCCTACAATGAGCAGTTCTTC
CDR3 length: 17; clone size: .; J gene: TRBJ2-3; V gene: TRBV18; D gene: TRBD2; CDR3 protein: CASSPDSLAGGTDTQYF; CDR3 DNA: TGTGCCAGCTCACCAGATTCCCTAGCGGGGGGCACAGATACGCAGTATTTT
CDR3 length: 18; clone size: once; J gene: TRBJ1-3; V gene: TRBV4-1; D gene: .; CDR3 protein: CASSQVPIERNSGNTIYF; CDR3 DNA: TGCGCCAGCAGCCAAGTTCCGATAGAGAGGAACTCTGGAAACACCATATATTTT
CDR3 length: 14; clone size: .; J gene: TRBJ2-2; V gene: TRBV27; D gene: TRBD1; CDR3 protein: CASISKGAGRELFF; CDR3 DNA: TGTGCCAGCATCTCAAAGGGGGCCGGGAGGGAGCTGTTTTTT
CDR3 length: 13; clone size: .; J gene: TRBJ1-5; V gene: TRBV6-5; D gene: .; CDR3 protein: CASRQGSGQPQHF; CDR3 DNA: TGTGCCAGCAGGCAGGGTAGCGGTCAGCCCCAGCATTTT
CDR3 length: 17; clone size: .; J gene: TRBJ2-7; V gene: TRBV6-4; D gene: TRBD1; CDR3 protein: CASSDSAGTGFSYEQYF; CDR3 DNA: TGTGCCAGCAGTGACTCAGCTGGGACAGGATTCTCCTACGAGCAGTACTTC
CDR3 length: 14; clone size: once; J gene: TRBJ1-1; V gene: TRBV28; D gene: .; CDR3 protein: CASTPRGGNTEAFF; CDR3 DNA: TGTGCCAGCACCCCACGGGGGGGGAACACTGAAGCTTTCTTT
CDR3 length: 11; clone size: .; J gene: TRBJ2-7; V gene: TRBV19; D gene: .; CDR3 protein: CASRFSGEQYF; CDR3 DNA: TGTGCCAGTCGGTTCAGCGGCGAGCAGTACTTC
CDR3 length: 10; clone size: .; J gene: TRBJ2-7; V gene: TRBV29-1; D gene: .; CDR3 protein: CSVAGYEQYF; CDR3 DNA: TGCAGCGTTGCAGGCTACGAGCAGTACTTC
CDR3 length: 13; clone size: .; J gene: TRBJ2-7; V gene: TRBV7-3; D gene: .; CDR3 protein: CASSLGGENEQYF; CDR3 DNA: TGTGCCAGCAGCTTAGGGGGCGAGAACGAGCAGTACTTC
CDR3 length: 13; clone size: .; J gene: TRBJ2-1; V gene: TRBV27; D gene: .; CDR3 protein: CASSLNLLDEQFF; CDR3 DNA: TGTGCCAGCAGTTTAAATCTCCTCGATGAGCAGTTCTTC
CDR3 length: 16; clone size: .; J gene: TRBJ2-7; V gene: TRBV4-3; D gene: .; CDR3 protein: CASSQGLPGKHYEQYF; CDR3 DNA: TGCGCCAGCAGCCAAGGGCTCCCGGGGAAACACTACGAGCAGTACTTC
CDR3 length: 13; clone size: once; J gene: TRBJ1-4; V gene: TRBV6-1; D gene: .; CDR3 protein: CATQNRDDIKLFF; CDR3 DNA: TGTGCCACCCAAAACAGGGATGATATAAAACTGTTTTTT
CDR3 length: 14; clone size: .; J gene: TRBJ1-2; V gene: TRBV7-8; D gene: TRBD1; CDR3 protein: CASTRTGGMYGYTF; CDR3 DNA: TGTGCCAGCACCAGGACAGGGGGCATGTATGGCTACACCTTC
CDR3 length: 13; clone size: .; J gene: TRBJ2-1; V gene: TRBV6-5; D gene: .; CDR3 protein: CASSYHSRGEQFF; CDR3 DNA: TGTGCCAGCAGTTACCACTCTCGGGGGGAGCAGTTCTTC
CDR3 length: 15; clone size: .; J gene: TRBJ2-3; V gene: TRBV13; D gene: TRBD2; CDR3 protein: CASSSKRGSTDTQYF; CDR3 DNA: TGTGCCAGCAGCTCAAAGCGGGGAAGCACAGATACGCAGTATTTT
CDR3 length: 13; clone size: few; J gene: TRBJ1-2; V gene: TRBV10-3; D gene: .; CDR3 protein: CAIRGPQNYGYTF; CDR3 DNA: TGTGCCATCAGGGGGCCACAGAACTATGGCTACACCTTC
CDR3 length: 15; clone size: .; J gene: TRBJ1-1; V gene: TRBV27; D gene: .; CDR3 protein: CASSLSAGARAEAFF; CDR3 DNA: TGTGCCAGCAGTTTATCGGCAGGGGCCAGGGCTGAAGCTTTCTTT
CDR3 length: 15; clone size: .; J gene: TRBJ2-5; V gene: TRBV7-8; D gene: TRBD1; CDR3 protein: CASSPTGTARETQYF; CDR3 DNA: TGTGCCAGCAGCCCTACCGGGACAGCACGAGAGACCCAGTACTTC
CDR3 length: 14; clone size: .; J gene: TRBJ1-1; V gene: TRBV4-3; D gene: .; CDR3 protein: CASSPGVGSDEAFF; CDR3 DNA: TGCGCCAGCAGCCCCGGGGTAGGCAGTGATGAAGCTTTCTTT
CDR3 length: 13; clone size: .; J gene: TRBJ2-1; V gene: TRBV7-9; D gene: TRBD1; CDR3 protein: CASRGTGIFEQFF; CDR3 DNA: TGTGCCAGCAGGGGGACAGGGATTTTTGAGCAGTTCTTC
CDR3 length: 14; clone size: .; J gene: TRBJ1-1; V gene: TRBV5-4; D gene: .; CDR3 protein: CASSSEGPVTEAFF; CDR3 DNA: TGTGCCAGCAGCTCGGAGGGGCCAGTCACTGAAGCTTTCTTT
CDR3 length: 11; clone size: .; J gene: TRBJ2-2; V gene: TRBV9; D gene: .; CDR3 protein: CASQNTGELFF; CDR3 DNA: TGTGCCAGTCAAAACACCGGGGAGCTGTTTTTT
CDR3 length: 16; clone size: .; J gene: TRBJ2-7; V gene: TRBV7-8; D gene: TRBD2; CDR3 protein: CASSLSTTSGGYEQYF; CDR3 DNA: TGTGCCAGCAGCTTAAGTACGACTAGCGGGGGGTACGAGCAGTACTTC
CDR3 length: 13; clone size: .; J gene: TRBJ2-3; V gene: TRBV11-2; D gene: .; CDR3 protein: CASSPPGTDTQYF; CDR3 DNA: TGTGCCAGCAGCCCGCCGGGCACAGATACGCAGTATTTT
CDR3 length: 13; clone size: .; J gene: TRBJ1-2; V gene: TRBV6-5; D gene: TRBD1; CDR3 protein: CASSADRGNGYTF; CDR3 DNA: TGTGCCAGCAGCGCGGACAGGGGGAATGGCTACACCTTC
CDR3 length: 14; clone size: once; J gene: TRBJ2-3; V gene: TRBV6-4; D gene: TRBD1; CDR3 protein: CASSDTGGPDTQYF; CDR3 DNA: TGTGCCAGCAGTGACACAGGGGGCCCAGATACGCAGTATTTT
CDR3 length: 14; clone size: few; J gene: TRBJ1-1; V gene: TRBV4-3; D gene: .; CDR3 protein: CASSQGLGGAEAFF; CDR3 DNA: TGCGCCAGCAGCCAAGGTCTGGGGGGGGCTGAAGCTTTCTTT
CDR3 length: 13; clone size: .; J gene: TRBJ1-2; V gene: TRBV6-5; D gene: TRBD1; CDR3 protein: CASSLGQAEGYTF; CDR3 DNA: TGTGCCAGCAGCTTGGGACAGGCGGAAGGCTACACCTTC
CDR3 length: 12; clone size: .; J gene: TRBJ2-3; V gene: TRBV29-1; D gene: .; CDR3 protein: CSVEAGSDTQYF; CDR3 DNA: TGCAGCGTTGAAGCAGGTTCGGATACGCAGTATTTT
CDR3 length: 13; clone size: .; J gene: TRBJ1-3; V gene: TRBV7-9; D gene: .; CDR3 protein: CACGGLSGNTIYF; CDR3 DNA: TGTGCATGCGGGGGGCTTTCGGGAAACACCATATATTTT
CDR3 length: 15; clone size: .; J gene: TRBJ2-7; V gene: TRBV10-3; D gene: TRBD1; CDR3 protein: CAIRGDRGTSYEQYF; CDR3 DNA: TGTGCCATCAGGGGTGACAGGGGTACCTCCTACGAGCAGTACTTC
CDR3 length: 16; clone size: .; J gene: TRBJ1-4; V gene: TRBV5-5; D gene: .; CDR3 protein: CASSLGGGTINEKLFF; CDR3 DNA: TGTGCCAGCAGCCTCGGGGGAGGAACTATTAATGAAAAACTGTTTTTT
CDR3 length: 15; clone size: .; J gene: TRBJ1-1; V gene: TRBV7-2; D gene: .; CDR3 protein: CASSLVVFGDTEAFF; CDR3 DNA: TGTGCCAGCAGCTTAGTTGTGTTCGGGGACACTGAAGCTTTCTTT
CDR3 length: 16; clone size: .; J gene: TRBJ1-2; V gene: TRBV11-2; D gene: TRBD1; CDR3 protein: CASSSDGDRGLYGYTF; CDR3 DNA: TGTGCCAGCAGCTCCGATGGGGACAGGGGACTTTATGGCTACACCTTC